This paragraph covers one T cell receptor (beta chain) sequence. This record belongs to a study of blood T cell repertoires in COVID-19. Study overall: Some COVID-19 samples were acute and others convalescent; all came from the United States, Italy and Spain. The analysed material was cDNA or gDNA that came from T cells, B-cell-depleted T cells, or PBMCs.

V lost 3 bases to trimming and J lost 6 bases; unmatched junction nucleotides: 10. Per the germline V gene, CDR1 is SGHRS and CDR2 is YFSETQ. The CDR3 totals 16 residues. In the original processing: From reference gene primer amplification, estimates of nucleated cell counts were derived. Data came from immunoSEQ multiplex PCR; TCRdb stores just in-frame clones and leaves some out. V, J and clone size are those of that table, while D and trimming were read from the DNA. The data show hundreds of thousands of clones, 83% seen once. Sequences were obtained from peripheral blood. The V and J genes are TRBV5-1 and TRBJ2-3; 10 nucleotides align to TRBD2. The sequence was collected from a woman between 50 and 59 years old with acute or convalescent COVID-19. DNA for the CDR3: TGCGCCAGCAGCTCAAGGACTAGCGGACCCGAGGATACGCAGTATTTT. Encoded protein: CASSSRTSGPEDTQYF.